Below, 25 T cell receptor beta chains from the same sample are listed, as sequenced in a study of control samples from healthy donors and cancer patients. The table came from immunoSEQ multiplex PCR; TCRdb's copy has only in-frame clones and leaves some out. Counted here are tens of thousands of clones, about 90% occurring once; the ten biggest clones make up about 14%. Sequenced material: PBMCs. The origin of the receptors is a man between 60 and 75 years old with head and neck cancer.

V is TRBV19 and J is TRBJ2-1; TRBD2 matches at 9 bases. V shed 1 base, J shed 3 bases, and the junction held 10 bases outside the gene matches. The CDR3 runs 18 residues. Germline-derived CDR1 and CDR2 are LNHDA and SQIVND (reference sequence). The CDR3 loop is CASSIARIKAGGYNEQFF. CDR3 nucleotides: TGTGCCAGTAGTATAGCCCGGATTAAAGCGGGGGGCTACAATGAGCAGTTCTTC.

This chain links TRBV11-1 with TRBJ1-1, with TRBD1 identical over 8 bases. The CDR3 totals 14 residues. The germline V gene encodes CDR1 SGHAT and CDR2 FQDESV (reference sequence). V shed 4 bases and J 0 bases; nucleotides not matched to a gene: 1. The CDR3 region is CASSSDRVNTEAFF. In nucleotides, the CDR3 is TGTGCCAGCAGCTCGGACAGGGTGAACACTGAAGCTTTCTTT.

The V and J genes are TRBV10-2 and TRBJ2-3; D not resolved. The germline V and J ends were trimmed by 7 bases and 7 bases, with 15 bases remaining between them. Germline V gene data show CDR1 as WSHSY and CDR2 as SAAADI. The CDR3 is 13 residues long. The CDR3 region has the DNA TGCGCCAGCAAGGTCGGCGACTCAAATACGCAGTATTTT. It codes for CASKVGDSNTQYF.

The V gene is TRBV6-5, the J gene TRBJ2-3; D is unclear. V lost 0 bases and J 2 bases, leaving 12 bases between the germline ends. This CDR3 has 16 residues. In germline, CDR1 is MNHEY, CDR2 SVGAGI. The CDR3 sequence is CASSYSHLPNTDTQYF. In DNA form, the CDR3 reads TGTGCCAGCAGTTACTCGCACCTACCCAACACAGATACGCAGTATTTT.

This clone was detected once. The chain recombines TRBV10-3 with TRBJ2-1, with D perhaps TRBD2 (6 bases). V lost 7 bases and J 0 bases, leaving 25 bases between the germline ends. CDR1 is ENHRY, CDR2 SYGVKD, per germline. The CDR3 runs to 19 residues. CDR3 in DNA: TGTGCCATCAAGTCGGGGGAAGGAATAGCGGAGAGCTCCTACAATGAGCAGTTCTTC. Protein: CAIKSGEGIAESSYNEQFF.

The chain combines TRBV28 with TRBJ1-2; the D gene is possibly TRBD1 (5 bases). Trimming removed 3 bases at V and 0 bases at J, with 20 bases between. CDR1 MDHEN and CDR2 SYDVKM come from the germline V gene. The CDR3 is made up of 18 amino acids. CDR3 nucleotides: TGTGCCAGCAGTTTCCCCATGACCGGGACGGGGTCTAACTATGGCTACACCTTC. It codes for CASSFPMTGTGSNYGYTF.

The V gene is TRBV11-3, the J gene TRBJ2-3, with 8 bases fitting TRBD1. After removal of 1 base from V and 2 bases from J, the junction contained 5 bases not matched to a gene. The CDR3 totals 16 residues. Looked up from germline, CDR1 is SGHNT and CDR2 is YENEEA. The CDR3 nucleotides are TGTGCCAGCAGCTTAGGGACAGGGCTTATCACAGATACGCAGTATTTT. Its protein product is CASSLGTGLITDTQYF. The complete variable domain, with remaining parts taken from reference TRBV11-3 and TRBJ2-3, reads EAGVVQSPRYKIIEKKQPVAFWCNPISGHNTLYWYLQNLGQGPELLIRYENEEAVDDSQLPKDRFSAERLKGVDSTLKIQPAELGDSAVYLCASSLGTGLITDTQYFGPGTRLTVL.

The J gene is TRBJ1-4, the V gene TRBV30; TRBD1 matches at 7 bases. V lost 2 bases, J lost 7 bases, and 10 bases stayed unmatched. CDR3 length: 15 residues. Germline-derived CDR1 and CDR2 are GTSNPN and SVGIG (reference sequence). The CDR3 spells CAWSSTGFRGEKLFF. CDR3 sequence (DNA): TGTGCCTGGAGTTCGACAGGGTTTAGGGGTGAAAAACTGTTTTTT.

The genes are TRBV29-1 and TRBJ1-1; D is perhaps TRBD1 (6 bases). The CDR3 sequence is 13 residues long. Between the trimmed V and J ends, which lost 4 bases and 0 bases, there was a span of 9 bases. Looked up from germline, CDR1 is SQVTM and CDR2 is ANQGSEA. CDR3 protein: CSVARGMNTEAFF. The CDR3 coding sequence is TGCAGCGTTGCAAGGGGGATGAACACTGAAGCTTTCTTT.

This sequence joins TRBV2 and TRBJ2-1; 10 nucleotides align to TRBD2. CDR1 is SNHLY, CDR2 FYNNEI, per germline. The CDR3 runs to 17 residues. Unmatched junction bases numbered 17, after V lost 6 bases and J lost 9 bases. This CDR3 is CASSLHSKAGGASEQFF. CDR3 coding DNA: TGTGCCAGCAGCCTCCATTCGAAAGCGGGGGGGGCGAGTGAGCAGTTCTTC.

CDR3 nucleotides: TGTGCCAGCAGCTCCCAACGGGGGCCTGGGTACGAGCAGTACTTC. This translates into CASSSQRGPGYEQYF. The chain combines TRBV7-7 with TRBJ2-7; D may be TRBD1 or TRBD2 (6 bases each). The CDR3 has 15 amino acids. V was clipped by 4 bases and J by 4 bases, with 17 bases between them. Looked up from germline, CDR1 is SSHAT and CDR2 is FNYEAQ (reference sequence).

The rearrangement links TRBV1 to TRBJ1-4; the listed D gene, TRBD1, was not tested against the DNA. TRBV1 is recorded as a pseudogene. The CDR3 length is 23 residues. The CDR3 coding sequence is TGCACCAGCAGCCATTATGACTTAATCAACCGGGACAGGGGCCGGCGTTACGGTGAAAAACTGTTTTTT. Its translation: CTSSHYDLINRDRGRRYGEKLFF.

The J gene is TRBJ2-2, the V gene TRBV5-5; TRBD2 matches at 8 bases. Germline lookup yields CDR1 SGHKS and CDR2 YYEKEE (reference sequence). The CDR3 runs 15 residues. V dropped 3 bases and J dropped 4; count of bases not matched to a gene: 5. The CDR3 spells CASSSHGGATGELFF. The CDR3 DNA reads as TGTGCCAGCAGCTCCCACGGGGGGGCCACCGGGGAGCTGTTTTTT. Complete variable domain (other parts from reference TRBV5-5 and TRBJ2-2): DAGVTQSPTHLIKTRGQQVTLRCSPISGHKSVSWYQQVLGQGPQFIFQYYEKEERGRGNFPDRFSARQFPNYSSELNVNALLLGDSALYLCASSSHGGATGELFFGEGSRLTVL.

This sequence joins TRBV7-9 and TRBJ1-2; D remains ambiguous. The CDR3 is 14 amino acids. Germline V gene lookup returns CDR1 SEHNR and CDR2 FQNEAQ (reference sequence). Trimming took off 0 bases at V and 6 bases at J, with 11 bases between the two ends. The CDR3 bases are TGTGCCAGCAGCTTAGCAGGTTTCCGTAATGGCTACACCTTC. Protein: CASSLAGFRNGYTF.

CDR3 in DNA: TGTGCCAGCAGCCCCCAGCCGGGACTAGCGGGGGAGCAGTTCTTC. The encoded protein is CASSPQPGLAGEQFF. The chain links TRBV5-8 to TRBJ2-1; 13 nucleotides align to TRBD2. J gave up 10 bases and V 4 bases, and 8 bases lay outside the gene matches. Germline CDR1 is SGHTS and CDR2 is YDEGEE. The CDR3 has 15 amino acids.

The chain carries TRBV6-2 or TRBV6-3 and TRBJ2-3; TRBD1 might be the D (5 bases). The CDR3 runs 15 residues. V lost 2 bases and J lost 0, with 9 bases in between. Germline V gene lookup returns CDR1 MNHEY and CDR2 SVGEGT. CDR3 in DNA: TGTGCCAGCAGTTACCACTCAGGGAGCACAGATACGCAGTATTTT. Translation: CASSYHSGSTDTQYF.

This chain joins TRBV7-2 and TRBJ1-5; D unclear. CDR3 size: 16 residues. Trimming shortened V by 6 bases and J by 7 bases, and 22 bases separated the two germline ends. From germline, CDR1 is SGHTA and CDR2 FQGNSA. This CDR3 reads CASRETRRVGGQPQHF. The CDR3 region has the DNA TGTGCCAGCAGGGAAACAAGGAGGGTCGGAGGGCAGCCCCAGCATTTT.

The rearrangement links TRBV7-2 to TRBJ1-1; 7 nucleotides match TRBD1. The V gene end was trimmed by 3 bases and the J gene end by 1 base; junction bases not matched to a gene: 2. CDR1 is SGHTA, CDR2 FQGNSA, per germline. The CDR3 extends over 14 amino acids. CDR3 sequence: CASSLYRGNTEAFF. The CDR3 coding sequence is TGTGCCAGCAGCTTGTACAGGGGGAACACTGAAGCTTTCTTT.

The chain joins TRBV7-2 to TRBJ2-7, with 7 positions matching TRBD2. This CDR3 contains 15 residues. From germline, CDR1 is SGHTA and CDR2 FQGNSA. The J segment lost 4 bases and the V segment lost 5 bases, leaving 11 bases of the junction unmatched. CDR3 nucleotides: TGTGCCAGCAGCGCCGTTAGCGGGCCACCTTACGAGCAGTACTTC. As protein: CASSAVSGPPYEQYF.

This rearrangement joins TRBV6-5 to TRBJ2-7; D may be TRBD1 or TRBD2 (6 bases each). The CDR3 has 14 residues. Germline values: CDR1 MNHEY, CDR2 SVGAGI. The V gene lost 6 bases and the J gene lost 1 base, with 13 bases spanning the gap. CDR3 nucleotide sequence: TGTGCCAGCAGGGTCGGGGGCGTTTCCTACGAGCAGTACTTC. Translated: CASRVGGVSYEQYF.

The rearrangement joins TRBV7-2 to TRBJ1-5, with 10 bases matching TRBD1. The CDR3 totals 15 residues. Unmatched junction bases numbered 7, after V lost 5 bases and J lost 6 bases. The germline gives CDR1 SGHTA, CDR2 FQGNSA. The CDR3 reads CASSAGQGESQPQHF. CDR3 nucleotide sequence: TGTGCCAGCAGCGCAGGACAGGGGGAATCTCAGCCCCAGCATTTT.

Here the CDR3 reads CASSLEPGPAGVRNYGYTF. In DNA form, the CDR3 reads TGTGCCAGCAGCTTAGAACCAGGGCCCGCGGGCGTCCGAAACTATGGCTACACCTTC. The J gene is TRBJ1-2, the V gene TRBV7-2, with D possibly TRBD1 on 5 matching bases. Germline CDR1 and CDR2: SGHTA and FQGNSA. V lost 1 base and J 2 bases, leaving 23 bases between the germline ends. The CDR3 covers 19 residues.

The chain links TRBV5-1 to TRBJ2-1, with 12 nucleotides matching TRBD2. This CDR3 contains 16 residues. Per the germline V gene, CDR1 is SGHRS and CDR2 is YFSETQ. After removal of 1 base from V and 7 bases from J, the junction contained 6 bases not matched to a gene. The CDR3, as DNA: TGCGCCAGCAGCTTGACTAGCGGGAGGTACCGAAATGAGCAGTTCTTC. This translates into CASSLTSGRYRNEQFF.

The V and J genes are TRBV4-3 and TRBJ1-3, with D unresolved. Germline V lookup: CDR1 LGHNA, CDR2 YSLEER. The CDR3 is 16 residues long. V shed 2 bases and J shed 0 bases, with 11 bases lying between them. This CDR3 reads CASSQQLMSSGNTIYF. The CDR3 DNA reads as TGCGCCAGCAGCCAACAACTGATGAGCTCTGGAAACACCATATATTTT.

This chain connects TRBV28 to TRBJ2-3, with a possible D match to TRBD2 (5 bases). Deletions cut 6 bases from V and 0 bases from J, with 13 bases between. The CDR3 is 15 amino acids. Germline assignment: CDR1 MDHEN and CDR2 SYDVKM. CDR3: CASRSGGASTDTQYF. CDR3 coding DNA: TGTGCCAGCAGGTCAGGAGGAGCTAGCACAGATACGCAGTATTTT.